Listed below are T cell receptor beta chains from one sample, sequenced in a study of shared clonotypes between healthy human individuals. The table came from immunoSEQ multiplex PCR; TCRdb's copy has only in-frame clones and leaves some out. This sample has over a million clones; approximately 98.5% occur once, and the top ten carry about 0.4%. Sequenced material: naive CD4+ T cells sorted from blood. The receptor source for this set is a young man in good health. CDR3s include the opening cysteine and the closing phenylalanine or tryptophan. A D gene is named only where the DNA matches it firmly. Size is omitted from some rows. Given values are once, few, many or a class for expanded clones.

CDR3 protein: CASSRSRQTETQYF
CDR3 DNA: TGTGCCAGCAGCCGGTCTCGCCAGACAGAGACCCAGTACTTC
V gene: TRBV9
D gene: -
CDR3 length: 14
clone size: -
J gene: TRBJ2-5

CDR3 protein: CASHTGRVYDYEQYF
CDR3 DNA: TGTGCCAGCCACACAGGGAGGGTGTACGACTACGAGCAGTACTTC
V gene: TRBV9
D gene: -
CDR3 length: 15
clone size: once
J gene: TRBJ2-7

CDR3 protein: CASSVGGGYNEQFF
CDR3 DNA: TGTGCCAGCAGCGTAGGTGGCGGCTACAATGAGCAGTTCTTC
V gene: TRBV9
D gene: -
CDR3 length: 14
clone size: -
J gene: TRBJ2-1

CDR3 protein: CSVGQLAGEMGQYF
CDR3 DNA: TGCAGCGTCGGCCAACTAGCGGGAGAAATGGGGCAGTACTTC
V gene: TRBV29-1
D gene: TRBD2
CDR3 length: 14
clone size: -
J gene: TRBJ2-7

CDR3 protein: CASSFGWDEKLFF
CDR3 DNA: TGCGCCAGCAGCTTCGGGTGGGATGAAAAACTGTTTTTT
V gene: TRBV5-1
D gene: -
CDR3 length: 13
clone size: -
J gene: TRBJ1-4

CDR3 protein: CASSSGQRRTDTQYF
CDR3 DNA: TGTGCCAGCAGCTCGGGACAGCGGCGAACAGATACGCAGTATTTT
V gene: TRBV5-5
D gene: TRBD1
CDR3 length: 15
clone size: -
J gene: TRBJ2-3

CDR3 protein: CASSYLDTQYF
CDR3 DNA: TGTGCCAGCAGCTATTTAGATACGCAGTATTTT
V gene: TRBV7-2
D gene: -
CDR3 length: 11
clone size: once
J gene: TRBJ2-3

CDR3 protein: CASSQDMGLAGAGELFF
CDR3 DNA: TGCGCCAGCAGCCAAGATATGGGACTAGCGGGAGCCGGGGAGCTGTTTTTT
V gene: TRBV4-3
D gene: TRBD2
CDR3 length: 17
clone size: -
J gene: TRBJ2-2

CDR3 protein: CASSQGDLPWSGNTIYF
CDR3 DNA: TGCGCCAGCAGCCAAGGGGACTTGCCGTGGTCTGGAAACACCATATATTTT
V gene: TRBV4-1
D gene: -
CDR3 length: 17
clone size: -
J gene: TRBJ1-3

CDR3 protein: CASSLLADEKAFF
CDR3 DNA: TGTGCCAGCAGCTTATTGGCGGACGAAAAAGCTTTCTTT
V gene: TRBV7-9
D gene: -
CDR3 length: 13
clone size: -
J gene: TRBJ1-1

CDR3 protein: CAWSTRTAPTNYGYTF
CDR3 DNA: TGTGCCTGGAGTACCCGGACAGCGCCGACTAACTATGGCTACACCTTC
V gene: TRBV30
D gene: -
CDR3 length: 16
clone size: -
J gene: TRBJ1-2

CDR3 protein: CASSPRQGAYNEQFF
CDR3 DNA: TGTGCCAGCAGCCCCCGACAGGGGGCCTACAATGAGCAGTTCTTC
V gene: TRBV7-3
D gene: TRBD1
CDR3 length: 15
clone size: -
J gene: TRBJ2-1

CDR3 protein: CASSISGRLGEQFF
CDR3 DNA: TGCGCCAGCAGCATTAGCGGGAGGTTAGGTGAGCAGTTCTTC
V gene: TRBV5-1
D gene: TRBD2
CDR3 length: 14
clone size: -
J gene: TRBJ2-1

CDR3 protein: CASSLGAAGNTIYF
CDR3 DNA: TGTGCCAGCAGCTTGGGCGCAGCTGGAAACACCATATATTTT
V gene: TRBV5-6
D gene: -
CDR3 length: 14
clone size: -
J gene: TRBJ1-3

CDR3 protein: CASSLVPKLAGVVVQYF
CDR3 DNA: TGTGCCAGCAGCTTGGTCCCGAAACTAGCGGGAGTGGTGGTGCAGTACTTC
V gene: TRBV5-6
D gene: TRBD2
CDR3 length: 17
clone size: -
J gene: TRBJ2-7

CDR3 protein: CASSEGTGPNTEAFF
CDR3 DNA: TGTGCCAGCAGTGAAGGTACAGGGCCGAACACTGAAGCTTTCTTT
V gene: TRBV6-1
D gene: -
CDR3 length: 15
clone size: -
J gene: TRBJ1-1

CDR3 protein: CASRRAPEPGELFF
CDR3 DNA: TGTGCCAGCAGGCGAGCCCCCGAACCCGGGGAGCTGTTTTTT
V gene: TRBV13
D gene: -
CDR3 length: 14
clone size: -
J gene: TRBJ2-2

CDR3 protein: CASSLSEWMNTEAFF
CDR3 DNA: TGTGCCAGCAGTTTATCTGAGTGGATGAACACTGAAGCTTTCTTT
V gene: TRBV27
D gene: -
CDR3 length: 15
clone size: -
J gene: TRBJ1-1

CDR3 protein: CATSLGLQETQYF
CDR3 DNA: TGTGCCACCTCCCTCGGGTTACAAGAGACCCAGTACTTC
V gene: TRBV2
D gene: -
CDR3 length: 13
clone size: -
J gene: TRBJ2-5

CDR3 protein: CASSQGVGNEQFF
CDR3 DNA: TGTGCCAGCAGTCAGGGTGTAGGGAATGAGCAGTTCTTC
V gene: TRBV6-5
D gene: -
CDR3 length: 13
clone size: -
J gene: TRBJ2-1

CDR3 protein: CASSLAGTSGYEQYF
CDR3 DNA: TGTGCCAGCAGCTTAGCTGGGACTAGCGGCTACGAGCAGTACTTC
V gene: TRBV11-2
D gene: TRBD2
CDR3 length: 15
clone size: -
J gene: TRBJ2-7

CDR3 protein: CASSLSQGGNQPQHF
CDR3 DNA: TGTGCCAGCAGTTTGTCACAGGGTGGGAATCAGCCCCAGCATTTT
V gene: TRBV28
D gene: -
CDR3 length: 15
clone size: -
J gene: TRBJ1-5

CDR3 protein: CASSQDRPGANVLTF
CDR3 DNA: TGTGCCAGCTCACAAGACAGGCCTGGGGCCAACGTCCTGACTTTC
V gene: TRBV18
D gene: -
CDR3 length: 15
clone size: -
J gene: TRBJ2-6

CDR3 protein: CATKGPRLSEQYF
CDR3 DNA: TGTGCCACAAAGGGCCCGAGACTGAGTGAGCAGTACTTC
V gene: TRBV15
D gene: -
CDR3 length: 13
clone size: -
J gene: TRBJ2-7

CDR3 protein: CASRPAGVNEQFF
CDR3 DNA: TGTGCCAGCAGGCCAGCGGGAGTCAATGAGCAGTTCTTC
V gene: TRBV6-5
D gene: TRBD2
CDR3 length: 13
clone size: -
J gene: TRBJ2-1

CDR3 protein: CASSLVPGLKAQHF
CDR3 DNA: TGTGCCAGCAGCTTAGTCCCCGGACTAAAGGCCCAGCATTTT
V gene: TRBV11-2
D gene: -
CDR3 length: 14
clone size: -
J gene: TRBJ1-5

CDR3 protein: CASILKRGSTEAFF
CDR3 DNA: TGTGCCAGCATCCTTAAACGGGGGAGCACTGAAGCTTTCTTT
V gene: TRBV27
D gene: -
CDR3 length: 14
clone size: -
J gene: TRBJ1-1

CDR3 protein: CASSSRTGTEHTDTQYF
CDR3 DNA: TGTGCCAGTAGTTCACGAACCGGGACAGAACACACAGATACGCAGTATTTT
V gene: TRBV19
D gene: TRBD1
CDR3 length: 17
clone size: -
J gene: TRBJ2-3

CDR3 protein: CASSPLPPTGHNEKLFF
CDR3 DNA: TGTGCCAGCTCACCCCTCCCTCCGACAGGGCATAATGAAAAACTGTTTTTT
V gene: TRBV18
D gene: TRBD1
CDR3 length: 17
clone size: -
J gene: TRBJ1-4

CDR3 protein: CASSFRRSEKLFF
CDR3 DNA: TGTGCCAGCAGTTTTCGGCGGTCCGAAAAACTGTTTTTT
V gene: TRBV28
D gene: -
CDR3 length: 13
clone size: once
J gene: TRBJ1-4

CDR3 protein: CASSLGNPDTQYF
CDR3 DNA: TGTGCCAGCAGCTTAGGGAATCCAGATACGCAGTATTTT
V gene: TRBV7-2
D gene: -
CDR3 length: 13
clone size: -
J gene: TRBJ2-3

CDR3 protein: CATSRGIENNEQFF
CDR3 DNA: TGTGCCACCAGCAGAGGCATCGAAAACAATGAGCAGTTCTTC
V gene: TRBV15
D gene: -
CDR3 length: 14
clone size: -
J gene: TRBJ2-1

CDR3 protein: CAISEMRGLADTQYF
CDR3 DNA: TGTGCCATCAGTGAGATGCGGGGACTAGCAGATACGCAGTATTTT
V gene: TRBV10-3
D gene: TRBD2
CDR3 length: 15
clone size: -
J gene: TRBJ2-3

CDR3 protein: CASSVVPTSGSNLLYNEQFF
CDR3 DNA: TGTGCCAGCAGCGTAGTCCCGACTAGCGGCTCCAACCTTCTTTACAATGAGCAGTTCTTC
V gene: TRBV9
D gene: TRBD2
CDR3 length: 20
clone size: -
J gene: TRBJ2-1

CDR3 protein: CASSLTANYGYTF
CDR3 DNA: TGTGCCAGCAGCTTGACCGCTAACTATGGCTACACCTTC
V gene: TRBV7-9
D gene: -
CDR3 length: 13
clone size: -
J gene: TRBJ1-2

CDR3 protein: CASSSRLAGGPDTQYF
CDR3 DNA: TGCGCCAGCAGCTCCCGACTAGCGGGAGGCCCAGATACGCAGTATTTT
V gene: TRBV5-1
D gene: TRBD2
CDR3 length: 16
clone size: -
J gene: TRBJ2-3

CDR3 protein: CASSFNIRSYEQYF
CDR3 DNA: TGTGCCAGCAGTTTTAACATTCGCTCCTACGAGCAGTACTTC
V gene: TRBV27
D gene: -
CDR3 length: 14
clone size: -
J gene: TRBJ2-7

CDR3 protein: CASSPPRTGELFF
CDR3 DNA: TGTGCCAGCAGCCCACCGCGGACCGGGGAGCTGTTTTTT
V gene: TRBV9
D gene: -
CDR3 length: 13
clone size: -
J gene: TRBJ2-2

CDR3 protein: CASSVVEGDSSTQYF
CDR3 DNA: TGTGCCAGCAGCGTAGTGGAAGGGGACAGTTCTACGCAGTATTTT
V gene: TRBV9
D gene: TRBD1
CDR3 length: 15
clone size: -
J gene: TRBJ2-3

CDR3 protein: CASSLTPGGTGAFF
CDR3 DNA: TGTGCCAGCAGCTTAACCCCAGGGGGTACGGGGGCTTTCTTT
V gene: TRBV7-3
D gene: TRBD1
CDR3 length: 14
clone size: -
J gene: TRBJ1-1

CDR3 protein: CASSFPFSRRQGLADTQYF
CDR3 DNA: TGTGCCAGCAGCTTTCCGTTTTCCCGTAGACAGGGGTTGGCAGATACGCAGTATTTT
V gene: TRBV7-9
D gene: TRBD1
CDR3 length: 19
clone size: -
J gene: TRBJ2-3

CDR3 protein: CAWTGDRGGSRSYERYEQYF
CDR3 DNA: TGTGCCTGGACCGGGGACAGGGGGGGTAGTCGGTCCTACGAGAGGTACGAGCAGTACTTC
V gene: TRBV30
D gene: TRBD1
CDR3 length: 20
clone size: -
J gene: TRBJ2-7

CDR3 protein: CASSLQGRVHGYTF
CDR3 DNA: TGTGCCAGTAGTCTGCAGGGTCGGGTCCATGGCTACACCTTC
V gene: TRBV19
D gene: -
CDR3 length: 14
clone size: -
J gene: TRBJ1-2

CDR3 protein: CASSLGLAGTYEQYF
CDR3 DNA: TGTGCCAGCAGCTTAGGACTAGCGGGGACCTACGAGCAGTACTTC
V gene: TRBV11-3
D gene: TRBD2
CDR3 length: 15
clone size: once
J gene: TRBJ2-7

CDR3 protein: CASRDMRLAGNEQFF
CDR3 DNA: TGTGCCAGCAGGGATATGAGACTAGCGGGGAATGAGCAGTTCTTC
V gene: TRBV2
D gene: TRBD2
CDR3 length: 15
clone size: -
J gene: TRBJ2-1

CDR3 protein: CASSPVRDPGNTIYF
CDR3 DNA: TGTGCCAGCTCACCGGTTAGGGATCCTGGAAACACCATATATTTT
V gene: TRBV18
D gene: -
CDR3 length: 15
clone size: -
J gene: TRBJ1-3

CDR3 protein: CASSVGARSYEQYF
CDR3 DNA: TGTGCCAGCAGCGTCGGAGCGCGCTCCTACGAGCAGTACTTC
V gene: TRBV9
D gene: -
CDR3 length: 14
clone size: -
J gene: TRBJ2-7

CDR3 protein: CASSGTGNAEAFF
CDR3 DNA: TGTGCCAGCAGTGGGACAGGGAACGCTGAAGCTTTCTTT
V gene: TRBV25-1
D gene: TRBD1
CDR3 length: 13
clone size: -
J gene: TRBJ1-1

CDR3 protein: CASSAPSSGANVLTF
CDR3 DNA: TGTGCCAGCAGCGCGCCCAGCTCTGGGGCCAACGTCCTGACTTTC
V gene: TRBV5-4
D gene: -
CDR3 length: 15
clone size: -
J gene: TRBJ2-6

CDR3 protein: CASSRPGSNQPQHF
CDR3 DNA: TGCGCCAGCAGCCGACCGGGGAGCAATCAGCCCCAGCATTTT
V gene: TRBV10-2
D gene: -
CDR3 length: 14
clone size: -
J gene: TRBJ1-5

CDR3 protein: CASSDWGLADLYEQYF
CDR3 DNA: TGTGCCAGCAGTGACTGGGGACTAGCGGACCTCTACGAGCAGTACTTC
V gene: TRBV25-1
D gene: TRBD2
CDR3 length: 16
clone size: once
J gene: TRBJ2-7